Listed below are T cell receptor beta chains from one sample, sequenced in a study of blood T cell repertoires in COVID-19. Clones were read by immunoSEQ multiplex PCR, and TCRdb kept only the in-frame ones, dropping some. The sample consists of roughly 200,000 clones, over 80% of them appearing once. Input material: peripheral blood. The receptors were sampled from a woman in her sixties with COVID-19, enrolled during active disease. Each CDR3 is given with its conserved first and last residue. A D gene is named only where the DNA matches it firmly. The size entry is marked missing in some rows and otherwise reads once, few, many or a size class.

d_call	clone_size	v_call	j_call	cdr3_aa	cdr3_nt
TRBD2	medium-sized	TRBV6-4	TRBJ2-1	CASSEASGGAHEQFF	TGTGCCAGCAGTGAAGCTAGCGGGGGGGCCCATGAGCAGTTCTTC
TRBD1	-	TRBV19	TRBJ2-1	CASRIDRGRDNEQFF	TGTGCCAGTAGGATAGACAGGGGGCGAGACAATGAGCAGTTCTTC
-	-	TRBV19	TRBJ1-2	CASSMSLPDYGYTF	TGTGCCAGTAGTATGTCCTTGCCGGACTATGGCTACACCTTC
TRBD1	-	TRBV6-5	TRBJ1-3	CASSLRTGAVGNTIYF	TGTGCCAGCAGTTTACGGACAGGGGCCGTGGGAAACACCATATATTTT
TRBD2	many	TRBV3-1/TRBV3-2	TRBJ2-5	CASSQSSGEGETQYF	TGTGCCAGCAGCCAAAGTTCGGGGGAGGGAGAGACCCAGTACTTC
-	-	TRBV18	TRBJ2-4	CASSPPSLAKNIQYF	TGTGCCAGCTCACCACCGAGTCTAGCCAAAAACATTCAGTACTTC
TRBD1	-	TRBV29-1	TRBJ1-1	CSVAPRGDTEAFF	TGCAGCGTCGCCCCCAGGGGGGACACTGAAGCTTTCTTT
-	once	TRBV5-4	TRBJ2-7	CASSLLQESYEQYF	TGTGCCAGCAGCTTGTTACAGGAATCCTACGAGCAGTACTTC
-	once	TRBV27	TRBJ1-2	CASSPSVGHQNYGYTF	TGTGCCAGCAGCCCTAGTGTAGGACACCAAAACTATGGCTACACCTTC
TRBD2	-	TRBV5-1	TRBJ2-3	CASSLDGALAGGADTQYF	TGCGCCAGCAGCTTGGATGGGGCACTAGCGGGAGGGGCAGATACGCAGTATTTT
-	-	TRBV25-1	TRBJ1-6	CASSGPGFQNSPLHF	TGTGCCAGCAGTGGGCCGGGGTTTCAAAATTCACCCCTCCACTTT
-	-	TRBV6-5	TRBJ2-1	CASGGWENNEQFF	TGTGCCAGCGGAGGCTGGGAGAACAATGAGCAGTTCTTC
-	-	TRBV28	TRBJ2-1	CASSSVDRRTYNEQFF	TGTGCCAGCAGCTCCGTAGACAGGAGGACCTACAATGAGCAGTTCTTC
TRBD2	-	TRBV5-4	TRBJ2-1	CASSVPSGGPYNEQFF	TGTGCCAGCAGCGTGCCTAGCGGGGGGCCTTACAATGAGCAGTTCTTC
TRBD1	-	TRBV30	TRBJ1-4	CAWNGQGATNEKLFF	TGTGCCTGGAACGGACAGGGGGCAACTAATGAAAAACTGTTTTTT
TRBD1	-	TRBV28	TRBJ2-3	CASSLGGQGDTQYF	TGTGCCAGCAGCTTAGGGGGCCAGGGAGATACGCAGTATTTT
-	many	TRBV3-1/TRBV3-2	TRBJ1-5	CASSQDLFQPQHF	TGTGCCAGCAGCCAAGATCTCTTTCAGCCCCAGCATTTT
-	-	TRBV19	TRBJ1-1	CASSMLGRQASTEAFF	TGTGCCAGTAGTATGCTGGGCCGGCAAGCAAGCACTGAAGCTTTCTTT
TRBD1	-	TRBV18	TRBJ1-1	CASSLIPRRQGANTEAFF	TGTGCCAGCTCACTTATACCACGGAGACAGGGGGCGAACACTGAAGCTTTCTTT
-	-	TRBV18	TRBJ1-2	CASSPRRDEGYTF	TGTGCCAGCTCACCACGGAGGGACGAAGGCTACACCTTC
-	-	TRBV3-1/TRBV3-2	TRBJ2-7	CASSQAGTQYF	TGTGCCAGCAGCCAGGCGGGAACCCAGTACTTC
-	-	TRBV7-8	TRBJ1-2	CASSPGTNGYTF	TGTGCCAGCAGCCCCGGGACTAATGGCTACACCTTC
-	once	TRBV6-6	TRBJ1-5	CASSYSMRGGNQPQHF	TGTGCCAGCAGTTACTCGATGCGGGGCGGCAATCAGCCCCAGCATTTT
TRBD1	-	TRBV7-8	TRBJ2-5	CASSVRGNQETQYF	TGTGCCAGCAGCGTCAGGGGGAACCAAGAGACCCAGTACTTC
-	-	TRBV19	TRBJ2-2	CASSNQGAGGELFF	TGTGCCAGTAGTAATCAGGGCGCTGGTGGGGAGCTGTTTTTT
TRBD1	-	TRBV25-1	TRBJ2-7	CASRDRISYEQYF	TGTGCCAGCCGGGACAGAATTTCCTACGAGCAGTACTTC
-	few	TRBV15	TRBJ2-1	CATSRGPGPQFF	TGTGCCACCAGCAGAGGACCAGGGCCCCAGTTCTTC
-	-	TRBV7-6	TRBJ1-5	CASSLTGSNQPQHF	TGTGCCAGCAGCCTTACAGGTAGCAATCAGCCCCAGCATTTT